This is a list of T cell receptor beta chains from one sample in a study of blood T cell repertoires in COVID-19. The table came from immunoSEQ multiplex PCR; TCRdb's copy has only in-frame clones and leaves some out. The table includes about 230,000 clones, 65% to 85% detected once. The sequenced sample consisted of peripheral blood. The source of these receptors is a woman older than 75 with acute or convalescent COVID-19. The conserved cysteine and the conserved F or W are not part of the CDR3 here.

TRBJ2-2 | TRBV9 | ASSVATGTSGRIGELF
TRBJ1-2 | TRBV9 | ASSPLGGDGYGYT
TRBJ2-3 | TRBV9 | ASSPRTGESTDTQY
TRBJ1-4 | TRBV6-2/TRBV6-3 | ASSYRIATNEKLF
TRBJ1-1 | TRBV5-4 | ASSLATGQTEAF
TRBJ1-4 | TRBV7-2 | ASSLALSRRGEKLF
TRBJ2-1 | TRBV5-1 | ASSLTSGRYNEQF
TRBJ1-2 | TRBV7-2 | ASSLGDSSREFNYGYT
TRBJ2-3 | TRBV5-1 | ASSLAAGGPADTQY
TRBJ2-2 | TRBV7-2 | ASSLGSGAGELF
TRBJ2-3 | TRBV5-1 | ASSDASGGADTQY
TRBJ1-5 | TRBV5-5 | ASSFGGDVQPQH
TRBJ2-2 | TRBV12-3/TRBV12-4 | ASGGGTGELF
TRBJ2-1 | TRBV5-1 | ASSLVSGAPQEQF
TRBJ2-7 | TRBV3-1/TRBV3-2 | ASSYTSGRAWQY
TRBJ2-7 | TRBV5-4 | ASSLDRGKSYEQY